This entry lists 9 T cell receptor beta chains sequenced from one sample in a study of human T cells and chemical hapten exposure. The time point denotes: pre-sensitization, week 0. Treatment noted: therapeutic diphenylcyclopropenone sensitization with weekly scalp DPC. TCRdb called the RACE reads again in MiXCR, with one record for every CDR3 protein. This sample has more than 80,000 distinct CDR3 sequences; 10% to 13% occur once, and the top ten carry approximately 3.1%. This specimen was whole blood, taken in connection with sensitization to the hapten diphenylcyclopropenone (DPC). The receptors were gathered from a woman in her sixties with alopecia areata. Some clones in this sample may be carry-over from other donors' samples.

This clonotype was counted ten times or more. J is TRBJ2-1 and V is TRBV6-5; 7 nucleotides agree with TRBD2. The CDR3 runs 12 residues. Trimming cost V 9 bases and J 10 bases; bases outside gene matches: 9. Looked up from germline, CDR1 is MNHEY and CDR2 is SVGAGI. The CDR3 region has the DNA TGTGCCAGTTCCTCGATGGGGGGGGAGCAGTTCTTC. Protein sequence: CASSSMGGEQFF.

This clonotype was observed many times. The chain recombines TRBV19 with TRBJ1-2; 7 nucleotides align to TRBD1. Germline V lookup: CDR1 LNHDA, CDR2 SQIVND (reference sequence). J was trimmed by 4 bases and V by 3 bases; bases with no gene match: 2. The CDR3 spans 13 residues. The CDR3 region is CASSIGQAYGYTF. The CDR3 DNA follows: TGTGCCAGTAGTATCGGACAGGCCTATGGCTACACCTTC.

This clonotype appeared a few times. The chain combines TRBV5-1 with TRBJ2-3, with TRBD1 matching over 8 bases. Germline CDR1 and CDR2: SGHRS and YFSETQ. The trim removed 0 bases at V and 4 bases at J, leaving 7 bases unmatched. CDR3 length: 16 amino acids. The CDR3 is CASSLVPTGVADTQYF. CDR3 DNA sequence: TGCGCCAGCAGCTTGGTCCCGACAGGGGTGGCAGATACGCAGTATTTT. The variable domain in full, completed from reference TRBV5-1 and TRBJ2-3, reads KAGVTQTPRYLIKTRGQQVTLSCSPISGHRSVSWYQQTPGQGLQFLFEYFSETQRNKGNFPGRFSGRQFSNSRSEMNVSTLELGDSALYLCASSLVPTGVADTQYFGPGTRLTVL.

The chain uses TRBV10-3 and TRBJ2-3; D possibly corresponds to TRBD1 (6 bases). This CDR3 has 14 amino acids. The germline V and J ends were trimmed by 3 bases and 4 bases, with 11 bases remaining between them. CDR1 is ENHRY, CDR2 SYGVKD, per germline. The CDR3: CAISETGPPDTQYF. The CDR3 DNA sequence: TGTGCCATCAGTGAAACAGGGCCCCCAGATACGCAGTATTTT.

This clonotype was counted ten times or more. The chain links TRBV4-2 to TRBJ1-1; tentatively, D is TRBD1 (5 bases). The CDR3 totals 16 residues. From germline, CDR1 is LGHNA and CDR2 YNFKEQ. The V and J ends lost 4 bases and 5 bases respectively, with 20 bases between them. The CDR3 sequence is CASSRLTGGGGTEAFF. CDR3 nucleotides: TGTGCCAGCAGCCGCCTAACCGGTGGGGGGGGTACTGAAGCTTTCTTT.

This clonotype was seen many times. V usage is TRBV6-5 and J usage is TRBJ2-1; D gene unclear. V gave up 5 bases and J gave up 2 bases, with 10 bases separating them. CDR3 length: 14 amino acids. Germline lookup yields CDR1 MNHEY and CDR2 SVGAGI. The DNA of the CDR3 is TGTGCCAGCAGTCTGTCGCAGGCCTACAATGAGCAGTTCTTC. It codes for CASSLSQAYNEQFF.

The chain recombines TRBV11-3 with TRBJ1-1, with TRBD1 identical over 9 bases. V lost 2 bases, J lost 5 bases, and 9 bases stayed unmatched. CDR1 and CDR2 from the germline V gene are SGHNT and YENEEA. CDR3 length: 16 residues. The CDR3 DNA follows: TGTGCCAGCAGCTTAAATAAGGGACAGGGCCGTACTGAAGCTTTCTTT. Protein: CASSLNKGQGRTEAFF.

This clonotype was counted between two and nine times. The chain carries TRBV29-1 and TRBJ2-1; D is perhaps TRBD2 (6 bases). The CDR3 length is 15 residues. Per germline, CDR1 SQVTM and CDR2 ANQGSEA. V lost 3 bases and J lost 2, with 14 bases in between. CDR3 DNA sequence: TGCAGCGTTGAGGCGGGACCCTTAACCTACAATGAGCAGTTCTTC. This sequence encodes CSVEAGPLTYNEQFF.

This clonotype appeared many times. The V call is TRBV9, the J call TRBJ1-1; a possible D gene is TRBD1 (5 bases). The CDR3 spans 13 residues. The germline gives CDR1 SGDLS, CDR2 YYNGEE. The V gene lost 0 bases and the J gene lost 9 bases, with 12 bases spanning the gap. The CDR3 reads CASSVATGEKAFF. The CDR3 coding sequence is TGTGCCAGCAGCGTAGCTACGGGGGAGAAAGCTTTCTTT.